This section outlines one T cell receptor beta chain sequence together with its context. These data originate in a study of blood T cell repertoires in COVID-19. The overall study: There were acute and convalescent COVID-19 samples, and they came from the United States, Italy and Spain. T cells, B-cell-depleted T cells, or PBMCs supplied cDNA or gDNA.

The germline V gene encodes CDR1 SGHNT and CDR2 YYREEE (reference sequence). The CDR3 length is 13 residues. V was trimmed by 0 bases and J by 2 bases, leaving 5 bases between them. The protocol was immunoSEQ multiplex PCR, while the TCRdb copy is restricted to in-frame clones and leaves out a portion. The sample has approximately 390,000 clones, more than 75% seen once. Sequenced sample: peripheral blood. The chain carries TRBV5-4 and TRBJ2-5; D call uncertain. This receptor was identified in a woman between 55 and 75 years old with COVID-19, enrolled during active disease. CDR3 DNA sequence: TGTGCCAGCAGCTTGGACAGACAAGAGACCCAGTACTTC. Protein: CASSLDRQETQYF.